The rows below give T cell receptor beta chains drawn from one sample of a study of OX40 agonist ivuxolimab in advanced cancers. Assay: immunoSEQ multiplex PCR; the TCRdb copy retains only in-frame clones and omits some. The sample holds some 70,000 clones, under 95% seen once. The material was CD4+ or CD8+ T cells sorted from blood, obtained in a trial of the OX40 agonist ivuxolimab. These receptors originate from an adult with an advanced solid tumor such as melanoma, head and neck, liver or kidney cancer. The CDR3 runs from the conserved cysteine through the conserved F or W. The D gene is left open where the match is weak. A clone size is listed for some rows: how often the clone was seen (once, few, many), or a class if it is expanded.

clone_size | j_call | d_call | v_call | cdr3_nt | cdr3_aa
. | TRBJ2-2 | TRBD1 | TRBV11-3 | TGTGCCAGCAGACCGACAGGGGGGAACACCGGGGAGCTGTTTTTT | CASRPTGGNTGELFF
. | TRBJ2-5 | . | TRBV7-9 | TGTGCCAGCAGCTTGGGAGCGTACCAAGAGACCCAGTACTTC | CASSLGAYQETQYF
. | TRBJ1-5 | . | TRBV5-1 | TGCGCCAGCAGCTTGGAACCGACTAGCAATCAGCCCCAGCATTTT | CASSLEPTSNQPQHF
. | TRBJ2-6 | . | TRBV5-1 | TGCGCCAGCCGGGAGGGTCCAGGGGGGTATGGGGCCAACGTCCTGACTTTC | CASREGPGGYGANVLTF
. | TRBJ2-1 | TRBD2 | TRBV11-3 | TGTGCCAGCAGCTCCCTAGCGGGGGCCTACAATGAGCAGTTCTTC | CASSSLAGAYNEQFF
few | TRBJ2-7 | TRBD2 | TRBV7-8 | TGTGCCAGCAGCGCTAGACCCGTTTCGACTAGCGGGAGCTACGAGCAGTACTTC | CASSARPVSTSGSYEQYF
. | TRBJ2-5 | . | TRBV29-1 | TGCAGCGTTGAAGATCGTGGGGGTTGGACCCAGTACTTC | CSVEDRGGWTQYF
. | TRBJ1-4 | TRBD1 | TRBV30 | TGTGCCTGGAGCAGACGTTTGACAGGGGATAGTGAAAAACTGTTTTTT | CAWSRRLTGDSEKLFF
. | TRBJ2-2 | . | TRBV6-1 | TGTGCCAGCAGTGAAGGGTTTACAGTGCGGGTCGGGGAGCTGTTTTTT | CASSEGFTVRVGELFF
. | TRBJ2-4 | TRBD1 | TRBV6-1 | TGTGCCAGCAGTGAGGGTATCGCAGGGGGCGGGAACATTCAGTACTTC | CASSEGIAGGGNIQYF
. | TRBJ2-1 | . | TRBV5-1 | TGCGCCAGCAGCTTCACGGACTCCTACAATGAGCAGTTCTTC | CASSFTDSYNEQFF
. | TRBJ1-1 | TRBD1 | TRBV28 | TGTGCCAGCAGTCCAACCAAGGGGGCCAGGGGGGAGACTGAAGCTTTCTTT | CASSPTKGARGETEAFF
. | TRBJ1-5 | . | TRBV6-1 | TGTGCCAGCAGTGAAGCTCTCCCGATCGGGAATCAGCCCCAGCATTTT | CASSEALPIGNQPQHF
. | TRBJ2-2 | . | TRBV30 | TGTGCCTCGGGGTTAAACACCGGGGAGCTGTTTTTT | CASGLNTGELFF
. | TRBJ1-2 | TRBD1 | TRBV30 | TGTGCCTGCCCAGACAGGGGGTATGGCTACACCTTC | CACPDRGYGYTF
. | TRBJ2-5 | . | TRBV2 | TGTGCCAGCCGGGAGGGGGCAAAGACCCAGTACTTC | CASREGAKTQYF
. | TRBJ2-2 | . | TRBV5-1 | TGCGCCAGCAGCCTGACTACCAACACCGGGGAGCTGTTTTTT | CASSLTTNTGELFF